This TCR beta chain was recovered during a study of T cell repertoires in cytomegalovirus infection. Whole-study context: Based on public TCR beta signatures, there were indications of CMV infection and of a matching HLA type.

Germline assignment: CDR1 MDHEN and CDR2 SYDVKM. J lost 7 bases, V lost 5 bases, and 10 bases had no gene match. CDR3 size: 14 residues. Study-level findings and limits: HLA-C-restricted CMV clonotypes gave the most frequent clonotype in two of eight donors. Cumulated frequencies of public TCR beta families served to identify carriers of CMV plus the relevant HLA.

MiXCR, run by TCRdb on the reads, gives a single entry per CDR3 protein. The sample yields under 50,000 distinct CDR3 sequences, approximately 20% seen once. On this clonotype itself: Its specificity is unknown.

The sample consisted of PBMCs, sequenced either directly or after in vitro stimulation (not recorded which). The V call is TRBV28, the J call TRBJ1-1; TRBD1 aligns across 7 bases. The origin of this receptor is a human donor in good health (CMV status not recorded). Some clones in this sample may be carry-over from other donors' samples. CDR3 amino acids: CASSRLSTGREAFF. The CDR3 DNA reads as TGTGCCAGCAGTCGTCTTTCGACAGGGCGTGAAGCTTTCTTT.